Following are 10 T cell receptor beta chains from one sample sequenced in a study of control samples from healthy donors and cancer patients. Using immunoSEQ multiplex PCR, the repertoire was profiled, and TCRdb retains in-frame clones only, with some absent. The sample carries under 300,000 clones, over 75% recorded once. Source material: PBMCs. The receptor source for this set is a woman aged 55-70 years with lung cancer.

This clone was seen a few times. The chain is built from TRBV5-1 and TRBJ1-2; D may be TRBD1 (6 bases). The CDR3 loop spans 16 amino acids. Trimming cost V 0 bases and J 1 base, with 13 bases left between them. Germline values: CDR1 SGHRS, CDR2 YFSETQ. The CDR3 coding sequence is TGCGCCAGCAGCTTGGGACCCTACAGGGTTAACTATGGCTACACCTTC. It encodes CASSLGPYRVNYGYTF.

In DNA form, the CDR3 reads TGTGCCAGCTCATCTACAGCAAGAGACTACGAGCAGTACTTC. It specifies CASSSTARDYEQYF. J is TRBJ2-7 and V is TRBV18; D unresolved. V was cut by 5 bases and J by 3 bases, with 14 bases left in between. Germline V CDR1 and CDR2: KGHSH, LQKENI. The CDR3 contains 14 residues.

The chain couples TRBV14 to TRBJ1-1, with TRBD1 as a possible D gene (5 bases). In germline, CDR1 is SGHDN, CDR2 FVKESK. The CDR3 consists of 16 residues. Trimming cost V 0 bases and J 3 bases, with 14 bases left between them. The chain's CDR3 is CASSQEGEGRDTEAFF. The CDR3 region has the DNA TGTGCCAGCAGCCAAGAGGGGGAGGGGAGGGACACTGAAGCTTTCTTT. The variable domain in full, completed from reference TRBV14 and TRBJ1-1, reads EAGVTQFPSHSVIEKGQTVTLRCDPISGHDNLYWYRRVMGKEIKFLLHFVKESKQDESGMPNNRFLAERTGGTYSTLKVQPAELEDSGVYFCASSQEGEGRDTEAFFGQGTRLTVV.

The table lists this clone with a count of one. The chain is built from TRBV5-6 and TRBJ2-1; TRBD1 is a possible D gene (5 bases). Germline loops: CDR1 SGHDT, CDR2 YYEEEE. V lost 4 bases to trimming and J lost 7 bases, with 15 bases between them. CDR3 length equals 14 residues. The CDR3 coding sequence is TGTGCCAGCAGCAGGGGCAGCAGGGTAAATGAGCAGTTCTTC. It encodes CASSRGSRVNEQFF.

CDR3 sequence (DNA): TGTGCCAGCAGCCCCACAGGCCGAGGGGGTGGAGAGACCCAGTACTTC. Protein sequence: CASSPTGRGGGETQYF. The V and J genes are TRBV5-5 and TRBJ2-5; possibly TRBD1 for D (6 bases). Deletions cut 4 bases from V and 4 bases from J, with 20 bases between. This CDR3 region has 16 residues. Germline loops: CDR1 SGHKS, CDR2 YYEKEE (reference sequence).

The chain has TRBV2 and TRBJ2-7; D could derive from TRBD1 or TRBD2 (5 bases each). The V and J ends lost 7 bases and 6 bases respectively, with 16 bases between them. The CDR3 length is 13 residues. CDR1 and CDR2 from the germline V gene are SNHLY and FYNNEI. The DNA of the CDR3 is TGTGCCAGCACCACCGGGACGCGCCTCGAGCAGTACTTC. This gives the protein CASTTGTRLEQYF.

The genes are TRBV6-5 and TRBJ1-3; D is ambiguous. The CDR3 loop spans 15 amino acids. Germline CDR1 reads MNHEY; CDR2 reads SVGAGI. Trimming removed 5 bases from V and 0 bases from J, with 11 bases in between. The CDR3 DNA follows: TGTGCCAGCAGTACGGAGGGCAGCTCTGGAAACACCATATATTTT. This encodes CASSTEGSSGNTIYF.

The V gene is TRBV2, the J gene TRBJ1-6; 8 bases align to TRBD1. The germline V gene has CDR1 SNHLY and CDR2 FYNNEI. The CDR3 totals 14 residues. V shed 5 bases and J 14 bases; nucleotides not matched to a gene: 11. The CDR3 sequence: CASSRGQGPSALHF. As DNA, the CDR3 is TGTGCCAGCAGTCGAGGACAGGGCCCTTCGGCCCTCCACTTT.

The J gene is TRBJ1-2, the V gene TRBV28; D is possibly TRBD1 (6 bases). The germline V and J ends were trimmed by 11 bases and 5 bases, with 18 bases remaining between them. The CDR3 is 13 residues long. The germline CDR1 and CDR2 sequences are MDHEN and SYDVKM. The CDR3 reads CAVRTDLTYGYTF. The CDR3, as DNA: TGTGCCGTGCGGACAGATCTTACATATGGCTACACCTTC.

The rearrangement links TRBV5-4 to TRBJ2-3; TRBD2 aligns across 7 bases. The CDR3 consists of 17 residues. Trimming cost V 6 bases and J 0 bases; bases outside gene matches: 13. Germline CDR1 SGHNT, CDR2 YYREEE (reference sequence). CDR3 coding DNA: TGTGCCAGCATCCCGGGGGGTGGATTTACTAGCACAGATACGCAGTATTTT. Translation gives CASIPGGGFTSTDTQYF.